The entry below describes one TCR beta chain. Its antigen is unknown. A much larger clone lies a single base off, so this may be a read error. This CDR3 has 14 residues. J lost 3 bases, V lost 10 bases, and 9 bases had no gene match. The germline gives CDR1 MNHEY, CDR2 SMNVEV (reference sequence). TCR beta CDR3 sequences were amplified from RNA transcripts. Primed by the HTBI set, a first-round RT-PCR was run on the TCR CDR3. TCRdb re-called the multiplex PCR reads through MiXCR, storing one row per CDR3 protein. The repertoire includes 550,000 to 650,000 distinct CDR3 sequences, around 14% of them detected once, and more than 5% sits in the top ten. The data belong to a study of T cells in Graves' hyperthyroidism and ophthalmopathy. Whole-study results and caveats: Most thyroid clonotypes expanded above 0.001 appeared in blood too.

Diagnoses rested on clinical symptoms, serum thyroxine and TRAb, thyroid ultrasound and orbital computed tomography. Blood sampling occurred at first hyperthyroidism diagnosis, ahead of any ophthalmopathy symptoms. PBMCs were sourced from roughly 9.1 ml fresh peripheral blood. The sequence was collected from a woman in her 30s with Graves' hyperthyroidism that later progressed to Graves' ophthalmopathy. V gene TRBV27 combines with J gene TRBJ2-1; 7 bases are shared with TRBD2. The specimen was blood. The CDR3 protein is CATSSGLSYNEQFF. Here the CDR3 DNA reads TGTGCCACCTCTAGCGGCCTGAGCTACAATGAGCAGTTCTTC.